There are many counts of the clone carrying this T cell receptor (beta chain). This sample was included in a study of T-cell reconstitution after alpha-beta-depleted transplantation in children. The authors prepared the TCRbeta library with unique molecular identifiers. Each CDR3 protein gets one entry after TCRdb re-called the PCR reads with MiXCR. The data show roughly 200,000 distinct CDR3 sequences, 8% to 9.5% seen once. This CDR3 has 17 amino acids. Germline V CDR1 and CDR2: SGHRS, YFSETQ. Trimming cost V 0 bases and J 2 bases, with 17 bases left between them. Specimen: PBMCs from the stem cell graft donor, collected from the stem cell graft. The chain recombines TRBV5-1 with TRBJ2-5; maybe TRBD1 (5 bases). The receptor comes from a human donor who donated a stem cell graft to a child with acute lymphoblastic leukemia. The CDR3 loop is CASSLALSGAMQETQYF. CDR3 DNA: TGCGCCAGCAGCTTGGCCCTTTCTGGGGCGATGCAAGAGACCCAGTACTTC.